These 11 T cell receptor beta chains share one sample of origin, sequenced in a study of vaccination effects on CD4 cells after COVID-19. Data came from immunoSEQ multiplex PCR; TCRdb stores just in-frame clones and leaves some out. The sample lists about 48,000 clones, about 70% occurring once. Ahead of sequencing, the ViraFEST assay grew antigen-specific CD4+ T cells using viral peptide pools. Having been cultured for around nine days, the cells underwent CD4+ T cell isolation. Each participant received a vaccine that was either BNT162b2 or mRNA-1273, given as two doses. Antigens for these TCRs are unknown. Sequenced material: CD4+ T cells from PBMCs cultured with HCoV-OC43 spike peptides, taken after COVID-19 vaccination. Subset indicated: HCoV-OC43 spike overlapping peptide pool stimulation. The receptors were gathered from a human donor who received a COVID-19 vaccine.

The CDR3 loop reads CSASKTGTYEQYF. DNA of the CDR3: TGCAGTGCTAGTAAGACAGGAACCTACGAGCAGTACTTC. The chain employs TRBV20-1 and TRBJ2-7, with D maybe TRBD1 (6 bases). There are 13 residues in the CDR3. Germline CDR1 DFQATT, CDR2 SNEGSKA (reference sequence). V was cut by 3 bases and J by 2 bases, with 11 bases left in between.

The CDR3 DNA reads TGTGCCAGCAGGGGGGGTAGGAGCTCCTACAATGAGCAGTTCTTC. This gives the protein CASRGGRSSYNEQFF. The chain joins TRBV6-5 to TRBJ2-1; D is possibly TRBD2 (6 bases). Germline CDR1 MNHEY, CDR2 SVGAGI. V lost 6 bases and J lost 0, with 12 bases in between. The length of the CDR3 is 15 residues.

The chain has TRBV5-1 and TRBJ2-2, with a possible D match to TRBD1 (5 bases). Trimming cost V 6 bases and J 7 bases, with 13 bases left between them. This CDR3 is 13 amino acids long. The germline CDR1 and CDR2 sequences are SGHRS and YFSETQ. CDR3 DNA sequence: TGCGCCAGCACGGGCCAGGGTTACGGGGAGCTGTTTTTT. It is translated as CASTGQGYGELFF.

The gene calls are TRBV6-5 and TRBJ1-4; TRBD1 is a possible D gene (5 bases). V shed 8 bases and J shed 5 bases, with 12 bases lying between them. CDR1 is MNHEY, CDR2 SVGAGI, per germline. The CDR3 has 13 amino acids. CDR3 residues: CASFGGSNEKLFF. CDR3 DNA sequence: TGTGCCAGCTTCGGGGGGTCGAATGAAAAACTGTTTTTT.

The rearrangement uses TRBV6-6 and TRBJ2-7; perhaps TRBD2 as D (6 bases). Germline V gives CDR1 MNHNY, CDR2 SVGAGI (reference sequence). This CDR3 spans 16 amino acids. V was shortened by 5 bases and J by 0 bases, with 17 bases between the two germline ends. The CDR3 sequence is CASSKSTGTVSYEQYF. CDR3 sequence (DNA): TGTGCCAGCAGTAAATCCACCGGGACTGTCTCCTACGAGCAGTACTTC.

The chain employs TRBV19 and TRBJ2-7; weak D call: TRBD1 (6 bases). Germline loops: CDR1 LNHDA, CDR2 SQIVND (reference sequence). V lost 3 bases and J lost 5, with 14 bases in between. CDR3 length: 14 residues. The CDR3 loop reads CASSMVGGENEQYF. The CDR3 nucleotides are TGTGCCAGTAGTATGGTAGGGGGAGAAAACGAGCAGTACTTC.

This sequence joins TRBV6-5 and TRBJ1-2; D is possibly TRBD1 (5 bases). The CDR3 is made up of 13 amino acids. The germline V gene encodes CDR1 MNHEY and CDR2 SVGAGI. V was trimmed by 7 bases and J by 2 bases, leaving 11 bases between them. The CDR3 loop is CASTPGLNYGYTF. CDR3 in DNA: TGTGCCAGCACCCCGGGACTGAACTATGGCTACACCTTC.

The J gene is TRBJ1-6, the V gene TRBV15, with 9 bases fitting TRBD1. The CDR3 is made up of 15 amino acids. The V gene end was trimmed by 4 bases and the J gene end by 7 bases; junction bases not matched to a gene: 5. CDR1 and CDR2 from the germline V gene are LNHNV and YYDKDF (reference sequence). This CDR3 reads CATSTSGTGNSPLHF. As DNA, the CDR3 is TGTGCCACCAGCACCTCCGGGACAGGGAATTCACCCCTCCACTTT.

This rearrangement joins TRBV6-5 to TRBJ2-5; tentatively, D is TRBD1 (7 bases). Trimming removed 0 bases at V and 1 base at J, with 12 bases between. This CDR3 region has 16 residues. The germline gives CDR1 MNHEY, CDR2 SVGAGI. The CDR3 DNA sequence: TGTGCCAGCAGTTACTCGCCAGGGGGGATCCAAGAGACCCAGTACTTC. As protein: CASSYSPGGIQETQYF.

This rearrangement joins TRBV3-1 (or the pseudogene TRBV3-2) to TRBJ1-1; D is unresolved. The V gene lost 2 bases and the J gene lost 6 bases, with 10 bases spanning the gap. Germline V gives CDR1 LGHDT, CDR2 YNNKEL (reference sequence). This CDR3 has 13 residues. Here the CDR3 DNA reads TGTGCCAGCAGCCAATCAGAGAAGGCTGAAGCTTTCTTT. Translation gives CASSQSEKAEAFF.

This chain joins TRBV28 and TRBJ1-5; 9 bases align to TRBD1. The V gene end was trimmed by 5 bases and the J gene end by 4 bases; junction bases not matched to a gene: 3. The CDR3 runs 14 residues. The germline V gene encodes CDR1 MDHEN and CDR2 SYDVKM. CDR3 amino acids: CASSGGQGNQPQHF. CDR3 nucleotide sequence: TGTGCCAGCAGTGGGGGACAGGGAAATCAGCCCCAGCATTTT.